The 22 T cell receptor beta chains in this list originate from one sample, sequenced in a study of cytomegalovirus exposure and HLA in healthy donors. Amplification used 60 Vbeta primers and 13 Jbeta primers. Measured with immunoSEQ multiplex PCR; TCRdb has only the in-frame clones, and not every one. Here the sample spans some 140,000 clones, about 82% being singletons. Sample: PBMCs. These receptors were obtained from a man aged 25 to 45 in good health.

This chain links TRBV18 with TRBJ1-5; 9 positions agree with TRBD1. CDR1 is KGHSH and CDR2 is LQKENI in the germline V gene. J was trimmed by 5 bases and V by 4 bases; bases with no gene match: 3. This CDR3 is built from 14 residues. The CDR3 loop reads CASSLGTGHQPQHF. In DNA, the CDR3 is TGTGCCAGCTCACTAGGGACAGGGCATCAGCCCCAGCATTTT.

The chain is built from TRBV11-3 and TRBJ2-5, with D possibly being TRBD2 (6 bases). Trimming cost V 0 bases and J 6 bases, with 17 bases left between them. CDR1 is SGHNT and CDR2 is YENEEA in the germline V gene. The CDR3 is made up of 16 amino acids. The CDR3 DNA sequence: TGTGCCAGCAGCTTAGAGGGGCTGACTAGGTTGCAGACCCAGTACTTC. This encodes CASSLEGLTRLQTQYF.

The V call is TRBV7-9, the J call TRBJ2-7; D might be TRBD1 (8 bases). The germline V gene has CDR1 SEHNR and CDR2 FQNEAQ (reference sequence). There are 15 residues in the CDR3. Between the trimmed V and J ends, which lost 5 bases and 3 bases, there was a span of 17 bases. Here the CDR3 reads CASSPTGGLFYEQYF. Here the CDR3 DNA reads TGTGCCAGCAGCCCAACAGGGGGACTATTCTACGAGCAGTACTTC. Together with reference TRBV7-9 and TRBJ2-7, the CDR3 gives the full variable domain: DTGVSQNPRHKITKRGQNVTFRCDPISEHNRLYWYRQTLGQGPEFLTYFQNEAQLEKSRLLSDRFSAERPKGSFSTLEIQRTEQGDSAMYLCASSPTGGLFYEQYFGPGTRLTVT.

This chain connects TRBV11-3 to TRBJ2-1, with 9 bases matching TRBD1. J gave up 8 bases and V 3 bases, and 5 bases lay outside the gene matches. Per germline, CDR1 SGHNT and CDR2 YENEEA. The CDR3 loop spans 14 amino acids. The CDR3 region has the DNA TGTGCCAGCAGCTTGGGACAGGGATACCATGAGCAGTTCTTC. Translated: CASSLGQGYHEQFF.

The CDR3 sequence is CSVVRGGTEAFF. CDR3 DNA sequence: TGCAGCGTGGTACGGGGGGGCACTGAAGCTTTCTTT. The V and J genes are TRBV29-1 and TRBJ1-1; tentatively, D is TRBD1 (5 bases). Germline values: CDR1 SQVTM, CDR2 ANQGSEA. The CDR3 totals 12 residues. The V and J ends lost 6 bases and 4 bases respectively, with 12 bases between them.

This clone was observed once. The chain links TRBV29-1 to TRBJ1-4, with TRBD1 as a possible D gene (5 bases). In germline, CDR1 is SQVTM, CDR2 ANQGSEA. The CDR3 covers 13 residues. V dropped 4 bases and J dropped 9 bases, with 15 bases sitting between them. The DNA of the CDR3 is TGCAGCGTTGGCGGCTGGGGCGGGAAAAAACTGTTTTTT. Translation: CSVGGWGGKKLFF. Complete variable domain (other parts from reference TRBV29-1 and TRBJ1-4): SAVISQKPSRDICQRGTSLTIQCQVDSQVTMMFWYRQQPGQSLTLIATANQGSEATYESGFVIDKFPISRPNLTFSTLTVSNMSPEDSSIYLCSVGGWGGKKLFFGSGTQLSVL.

V and J are TRBV29-1 and TRBJ1-2, with TRBD1 as a possible D gene (5 bases). This CDR3 is built from 11 residues. The V end was cut by 6 bases, the J end by 8 bases, with 13 bases between. Germline CDR1 and CDR2: SQVTM and ANQGSEA. CDR3 sequence reads: CSVGSTEGYTF. The DNA of the CDR3 is TGCAGCGTCGGGTCGACAGAAGGCTACACCTTC.

V and J are TRBV5-6 and TRBJ2-1, with 8 bases lining up with TRBD2. With V trimmed by 8 bases and J by 7 bases, 5 bases remained unmatched. CDR3 length equals 12 residues. Germline V lookup: CDR1 SGHDT, CDR2 YYEEEE. The CDR3, as DNA: TGTGCCAGTTCCGGGAGGGTGAATGAGCAGTTCTTC. Its protein product is CASSGRVNEQFF.

The chain couples TRBV20-1 to TRBJ2-1, with D possibly being TRBD2 (6 bases). The V gene's germline CDR1 is DFQATT and CDR2 SNEGSKA (reference sequence). The CDR3 is made up of 11 amino acids. V was trimmed by 8 bases and J by 9 bases, leaving 14 bases between them. Here the CDR3 reads CSPKMGGEQFF. The DNA of the CDR3 is TGCAGTCCCAAGATGGGGGGTGAGCAGTTCTTC.

In its sample, this clone was seen once. The gene calls are TRBV19 and TRBJ2-7; 8 nucleotides align to TRBD1. Germline lookup yields CDR1 LNHDA and CDR2 SQIVND (reference sequence). Unmatched junction bases numbered 2, after V lost 4 bases and J lost 3 bases. The CDR3 sequence is 13 residues long. The CDR3, as DNA: TGTGCCAGTAGTACCGGGACAGGCTACGAGCAGTACTTC. Its translation is CASSTGTGYEQYF.

The CDR3 DNA reads TGTGCCAGCAGTCCCGGACAGGAATTGGGGTGGGTAACTGAAGCTTTCTTT. Its protein is CASSPGQELGWVTEAFF. This chain connects TRBV28 to TRBJ1-1, with TRBD1 identical over 7 bases. V gave up 5 bases and J gave up 5 bases; unmatched junction bases: 17. The CDR3 is 17 amino acids. CDR1 and CDR2 from the germline V gene are MDHEN and SYDVKM.

This chain connects TRBV9 to TRBJ2-3; the match to TRBD2 covers 7 bases. The CDR3 totals 19 residues. Germline values: CDR1 SGDLS, CDR2 YYNGEE. V lost 0 bases and J lost 0; bases outside the gene matches: 13. CDR3 residues: CASSVGLAAFFPSTDTQYF. The CDR3 coding sequence is TGTGCCAGCAGCGTAGGGCTAGCGGCGTTCTTCCCTAGCACAGATACGCAGTATTTT.

CDR3: CASSLSWGGGDYEQYF. CDR3 coding DNA: TGTGCCAGCAGTTTATCTTGGGGAGGGGGAGACTACGAGCAGTACTTC. The chain combines TRBV27 with TRBJ2-7; weak D call: TRBD2 (7 bases). The ends were cut back, 0 bases at V and 3 bases at J, with 15 bases in the middle. The CDR3 sequence is 16 residues long. The germline gives CDR1 MNHEY, CDR2 SMNVEV (reference sequence).

This clone came up a few times. CDR3 sequence: CASSSDSTAYEQYF. In DNA, the CDR3 is TGCGCCAGCAGCTCCGACAGTACGGCCTACGAGCAGTACTTC. The chain couples TRBV5-1 to TRBJ2-7; a possible D gene is TRBD1 (5 bases). Germline CDR1 SGHRS, CDR2 YFSETQ. The germline V and J ends were trimmed by 3 bases and 2 bases, with 12 bases remaining between them. The CDR3 spans 14 residues.

The genes are TRBV13 and TRBJ2-7; D might be TRBD2 (6 bases). The CDR3 has 15 residues. CDR1 and CDR2 from the germline V gene are PRHDT and FYEKMQ (reference sequence). Trimming took 5 bases from V and 1 from J, leaving 15 bases between them. This chain's CDR3 is CASSARGGFSYEQYF. In DNA, the CDR3 is TGTGCCAGCAGCGCCCGTGGGGGGTTTTCCTACGAGCAGTACTTC.

There are a few counts of this clone. The gene calls are TRBV7-7 and TRBJ2-7; possible D gene TRBD2, 7 bases. CDR3 length equals 15 residues. V was cut by 0 bases and J by 4 bases, with 13 bases left in between. Germline CDR1 SSHAT, CDR2 FNYEAQ (reference sequence). The CDR3 DNA reads TGTGCCAGCAGCTTAGCGGCGGGGGCAGGGTACGAGCAGTACTTC. Its protein product is CASSLAAGAGYEQYF.

Worth noting for this clone: The junction departs from the called germline gene at one end, perhaps through a read error. The chain links TRBV27 to TRBJ2-3; 10 nucleotides match TRBD2. This CDR3 has 18 residues. Germline-derived CDR1 and CDR2 are MNHEY and SMNVEV (reference sequence). CDR3 bases: TGTGTCAGCAGCCCACCCCCGGGACTAGCGATATTGACAGATACGCAGTATTTT. This sequence encodes CVSSPPPGLAILTDTQYF.

The V call is TRBV7-3, the J call TRBJ2-3; 7 bases line up with TRBD2. This CDR3 is 15 amino acids long. J gave up 0 bases and V 5 bases, and 5 bases lay outside the gene matches. Per the germline V gene, CDR1 is SGHTA and CDR2 is FQGTGA. The CDR3 loop is CASSTGTTSTDTQYF. Written as DNA, the CDR3 is TGTGCCAGCAGCACCGGGACTACTAGCACAGATACGCAGTATTTT.

The CDR3 sequence is CASTVADAQETQYF. The DNA for the CDR3 is TGCGCCAGCACTGTAGCGGACGCCCAAGAGACCCAGTACTTC. The rearrangement joins TRBV5-1 to TRBJ2-5, with D tentatively TRBD2 (6 bases). CDR3 length: 14 amino acids. Germline-derived CDR1 and CDR2 are SGHRS and YFSETQ. Trimming stripped 6 bases from V and 1 base from J, with 13 bases between.

The V call is TRBV18, the J call TRBJ2-5, with 10 bases that match TRBD2. With the DNA end fitting TRBJ2-7 better, the J assignment may be wrong. CDR3 size: 15 residues. The germline gives CDR1 KGHSH, CDR2 LQKENI. The CDR3 loop reads CASSPFSGGSYEQYF. CDR3 bases: TGTGCCAGCTCACCGTTTAGCGGGGGGTCCTACGAGCAGTACTTC.

The chain has TRBV7-2 and TRBJ2-2, with 7 bases that match TRBD1. Germline V CDR1 and CDR2: SGHTA, FQGNSA. The J segment lost 3 bases and the V segment lost 2 bases, leaving 3 bases of the junction unmatched. CDR3 length: 15 residues. CDR3 amino acids: CASSLRGPDTGELFF. The DNA of the CDR3 is TGTGCCAGCAGCTTAAGGGGGCCGGACACCGGGGAGCTGTTTTTT.

This sequence joins TRBV19 and TRBJ2-6; D unclear. Deletions cut 6 bases from V and 0 bases from J, with 9 bases between. The CDR3 is made up of 15 amino acids. The germline V gene encodes CDR1 LNHDA and CDR2 SQIVND (reference sequence). In nucleotides, the CDR3 is TGTGCCAGTAGCCCCCCGAGCTCTGGGGCCAACGTCCTGACTTTC. It codes for CASSPPSSGANVLTF.